This T cell receptor beta chain was captured in a study of regulatory T cells in long-lasting Graves disease. V gave up 8 bases and J gave up 5 bases, with 8 bases separating them. Looked up from germline, CDR1 is GTSNPN and CDR2 is SVGIG (reference sequence). The length of the CDR3 is 10 residues. Stated time point: newly diagnosed GD, antithyroid drugs for less than 3 months. The TCR library was made from RNA extracted from PBMCs. The patients included were those that came from an endocrinology department in Xi'an, China. Study observations and caveats: Patients with persistent disease showed a bias toward TRBV28, TRBJ1-2 and TRBJ2-5.

This clonotype was detected a few times. What it binds is unknown. With iRepertoire HTBI primers and Arm-PCR of CDR3 regions, TCR beta libraries were built. TCRdb re-called the multiplex PCR reads with MiXCR, one entry per CDR3 protein. This sample has hundreds of thousands of distinct CDR3 sequences, with less than 15% found just once. The same sample was also used in a study of T cells in Graves' hyperthyroidism and ophthalmopathy.

The specimen was peripheral blood mononuclear cells (PBMCs), collected at new diagnosis, from a patient treated with antithyroid drugs. The origin of this receptor is a man aged 25-40 years with Graves disease. The chain uses TRBV30 and TRBJ2-3; no firm D call. The CDR3: CAGYRDTQYF. In DNA form, the CDR3 reads TGTGCCGGGTACAGAGATACGCAGTATTTT.